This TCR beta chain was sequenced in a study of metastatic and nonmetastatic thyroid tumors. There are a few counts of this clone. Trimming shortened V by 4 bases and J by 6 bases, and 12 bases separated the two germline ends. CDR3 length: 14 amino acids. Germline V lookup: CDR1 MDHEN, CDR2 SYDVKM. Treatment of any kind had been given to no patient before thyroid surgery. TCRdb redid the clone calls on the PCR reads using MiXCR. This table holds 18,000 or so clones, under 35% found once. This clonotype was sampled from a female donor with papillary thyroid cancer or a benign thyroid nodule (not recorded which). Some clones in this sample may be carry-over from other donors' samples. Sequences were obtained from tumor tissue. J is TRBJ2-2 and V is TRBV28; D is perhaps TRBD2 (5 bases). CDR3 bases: TGTGCCAGCAGTTCCCTAGCTGGGGCCGGGGAGCTGTTTTTT. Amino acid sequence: CASSSLAGAGELFF. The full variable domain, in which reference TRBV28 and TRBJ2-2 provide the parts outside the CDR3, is DVKVTQSSRYLVKRTGEKVFLECVQDMDHENMFWYRQDPGLGLRLIYFSYDVKMKEKGDIPEGYSVSREKKERFSLILESASTNQTSMYLCASSSLAGAGELFFGEGSRLTVL.